What follows are 3 T cell receptor beta chains derived from one specimen sequenced in a study of T-cell memory formation after mild COVID-19 (dated by TCRdb to 2020 to 2022). Preparation of the library involved 5' RACE. Sequencing was performed on an Illumina NovaSeq 6000. TCRdb cleaned the public reads at Q25 with fastp, built clones with MiXCR and kept in-frame beta chains. Entries that share a CDR3 protein sequence are merged under the most common genes and DNA. The sample has over 95,000 distinct CDR3 sequences on record, over 20% of them singletons. The biggest ten clones account for roughly 37% of the sample. Sequenced input: PBMCs or a T cell subset sorted from them (not recorded which). The receptor source for this set is a man aged 18 to 30 who had mild COVID-19 (a few samples of this study predate the infection). The sample titles of this study are shuffled in the database, so cell type and time point are left out; the donor was told from shared clones.

V is TRBV5-1 and J is TRBJ1-3; 8 bases match TRBD1. With V trimmed by 0 bases and J by 8 bases, 7 bases remained unmatched. Germline V gene data show CDR1 as SGHRS and CDR2 as YFSETQ. The CDR3 sequence is 15 residues long. DNA of the CDR3: TGCGCCAGCAGCTTGGTGGACAGGGAGTTACACACCATATATTTT. Translation: CASSLVDRELHTIYF.

The rearrangement uses TRBV9 and TRBJ1-5, with D perhaps matching TRBD1 (5 bases). The V end lost 3 bases, the J end lost 0 bases, and 10 bases lay between the germline ends. Germline V gives CDR1 SGDLS, CDR2 YYNGEE. This CDR3 contains 15 residues. DNA for the CDR3: TGTGCCAGCAGCGATCCAGGGTATAGCAATCAGCCCCAGCATTTT. The encoded protein is CASSDPGYSNQPQHF. The full variable domain, in which reference TRBV9 and TRBJ1-5 provide the parts outside the CDR3, is DSGVTQTPKHLITATGQRVTLRCSPRSGDLSVYWYQQSLDQGLQFLIQYYNGEERAKGNILERFSAQQFPDLHSELNLSSLELGDSALYFCASSDPGYSNQPQHFGDGTRLSIL.

This clonotype was seen a handful of times. The chain carries TRBV7-6 and TRBJ2-2, with 13 nucleotides matching TRBD2. CDR1 is SGHVS and CDR2 is FNYEAQ in the germline V gene. The CDR3 totals 16 residues. The V gene end was trimmed by 6 bases and the J gene end by 1 base; junction bases not matched to a gene: 2. DNA for the CDR3: TGTGCCAGCAGTCGACTAGCGGGGGGGAACACCGGGGAGCTGTTTTTT. Translated: CASSRLAGGNTGELFF.